The table lists the clone carrying this T cell receptor (beta chain) with a few counts. These data belong to a study of cytomegalovirus exposure and HLA in healthy donors. With 4 bases clipped from V and 6 bases from J, the junction kept 12 bases outside the gene matches. The CDR3 loop spans 16 amino acids. CDR1 and CDR2 from the germline V gene are MDHEN and SYDVKM. PCR used 60 Vbeta primers and 13 Jbeta primers. Sequencing was performed with immunoSEQ multiplex PCR; in TCRdb, only in-frame clones are kept and a portion is missing. The sample includes around 99,000 clones, approximately 80% seen only once; the top ten take roughly 3%.

The V call is TRBV28, the J call TRBJ1-5; the match to TRBD1 covers 7 bases. The TCR was taken from a middle-aged man in good health and CMV-seronegative. Input material: PBMCs. The chain's CDR3 is CASSSTGAGGAQPQHF. The CDR3 DNA sequence: TGTGCCAGCAGTTCAACTGGGGCAGGGGGAGCTCAGCCCCAGCATTTT.